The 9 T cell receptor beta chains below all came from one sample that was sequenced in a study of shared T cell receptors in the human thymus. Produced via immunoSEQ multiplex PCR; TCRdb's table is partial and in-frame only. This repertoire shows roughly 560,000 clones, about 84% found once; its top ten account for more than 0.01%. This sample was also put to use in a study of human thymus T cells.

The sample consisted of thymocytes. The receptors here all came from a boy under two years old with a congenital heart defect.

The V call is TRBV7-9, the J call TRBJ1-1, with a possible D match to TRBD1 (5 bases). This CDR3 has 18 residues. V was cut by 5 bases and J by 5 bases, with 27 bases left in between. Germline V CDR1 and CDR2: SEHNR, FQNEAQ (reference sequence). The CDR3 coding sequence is TGTGCCAGCAGCGGACTCGGGGGACCACTTACTATAAGGACTGAAGCTTTCTTT. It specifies CASSGLGGPLTIRTEAFF.

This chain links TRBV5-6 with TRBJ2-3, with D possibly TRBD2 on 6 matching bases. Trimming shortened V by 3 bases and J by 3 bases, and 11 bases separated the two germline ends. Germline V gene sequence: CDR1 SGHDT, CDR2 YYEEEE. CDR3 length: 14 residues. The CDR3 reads CASSWLAATDTQYF. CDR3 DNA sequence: TGTGCCAGCAGCTGGTTAGCGGCAACAGATACGCAGTATTTT.

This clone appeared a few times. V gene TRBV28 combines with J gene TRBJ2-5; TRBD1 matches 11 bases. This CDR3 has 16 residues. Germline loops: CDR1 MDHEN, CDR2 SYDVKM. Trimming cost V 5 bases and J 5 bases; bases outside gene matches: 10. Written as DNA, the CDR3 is TGTGCCAGCAGTAAGGGACAGGGGGATGGCGAGGAGACCCAGTACTTC. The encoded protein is CASSKGQGDGEETQYF.

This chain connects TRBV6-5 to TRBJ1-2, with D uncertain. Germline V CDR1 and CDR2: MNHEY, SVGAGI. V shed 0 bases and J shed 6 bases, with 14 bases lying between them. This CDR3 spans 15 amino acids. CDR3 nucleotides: TGTGCCAGCAGTTACTCGAGTTCCCGCCCCAATGGCTACACCTTC. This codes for CASSYSSSRPNGYTF.

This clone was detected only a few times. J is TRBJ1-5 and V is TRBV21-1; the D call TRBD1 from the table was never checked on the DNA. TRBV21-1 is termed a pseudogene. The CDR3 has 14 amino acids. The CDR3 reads CAGGQGDCNQPQHF. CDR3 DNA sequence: TGTGCGGGCGGGCAGGGGGATTGCAATCAGCCCCAGCATTTT.

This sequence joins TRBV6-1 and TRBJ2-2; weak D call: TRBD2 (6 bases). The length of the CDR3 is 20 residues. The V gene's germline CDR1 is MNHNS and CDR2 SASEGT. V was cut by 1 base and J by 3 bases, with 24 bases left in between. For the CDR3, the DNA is TGTGCCAGCAGTGAAGGAGCGGAGGGGTCACTCCCAAAAGACACCGGGGAGCTGTTTTTT. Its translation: CASSEGAEGSLPKDTGELFF.

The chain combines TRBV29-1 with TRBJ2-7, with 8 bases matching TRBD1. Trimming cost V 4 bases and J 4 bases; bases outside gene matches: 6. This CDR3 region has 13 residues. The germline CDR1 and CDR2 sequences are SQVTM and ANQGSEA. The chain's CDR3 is CSVVAGGSYEQYF. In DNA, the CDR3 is TGCAGCGTTGTGGCAGGGGGCTCGTACGAGCAGTACTTC.

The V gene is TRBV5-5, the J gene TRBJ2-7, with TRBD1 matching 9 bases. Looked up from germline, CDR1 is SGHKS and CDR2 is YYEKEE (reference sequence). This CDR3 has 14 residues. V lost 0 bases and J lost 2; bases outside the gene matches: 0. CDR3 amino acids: CASSLGTGAYEQYF. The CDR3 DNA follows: TGTGCCAGCAGCTTGGGGACAGGGGCCTACGAGCAGTACTTC.

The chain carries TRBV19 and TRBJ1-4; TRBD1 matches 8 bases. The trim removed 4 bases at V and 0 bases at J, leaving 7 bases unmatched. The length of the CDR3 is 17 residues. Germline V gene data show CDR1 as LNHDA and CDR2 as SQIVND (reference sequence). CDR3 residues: CASSSRTGSTTNEKLFF. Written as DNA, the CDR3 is TGTGCCAGTAGTAGCCGGACAGGGTCAACAACTAATGAAAAACTGTTTTTT. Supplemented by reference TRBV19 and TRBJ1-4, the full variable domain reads DGGITQSPKYLFRKEGQNVTLSCEQNLNHDAMYWYRQDPGQGLRLIYYSQIVNDFQKGDIAEGYSVSREKKESFPLTVTSAQKNPTAFYLCASSSRTGSTTNEKLFFGSGTQLSVL.